This note documents a single TCR beta chain sequence. The data belong to a study of shared clonotypes between healthy human individuals. The unsorted PBMC replicate PCRs were performed with roughly 300 ng DNA, tens of thousands of T cell genomes. Only in-frame clones appear in the TCRdb table, and some are missing; sequencing was by immunoSEQ multiplex PCR. The sample lists about 480,000 clones, more than 65% occurring once. The sequence was collected from a woman in her thirties or forties in good health. Some clones in this sample may be carry-over from other donors' samples. Material for sequencing was PBMCs.

The CDR3 protein is CASSRTHGGHGYF. The CDR3 DNA reads as TGTGCCAGCAGCCGCACGCACGGGGGCCACGGGTACTTC. The chain uses TRBV7-8 and TRBJ2-7; D assignment may be TRBD1 or TRBD2 (6 bases each). Germline values: CDR1 SGHVS, CDR2 FQNEAQ. The CDR3 covers 13 residues. V was trimmed by 5 bases and J by 12 bases, leaving 20 bases between them.